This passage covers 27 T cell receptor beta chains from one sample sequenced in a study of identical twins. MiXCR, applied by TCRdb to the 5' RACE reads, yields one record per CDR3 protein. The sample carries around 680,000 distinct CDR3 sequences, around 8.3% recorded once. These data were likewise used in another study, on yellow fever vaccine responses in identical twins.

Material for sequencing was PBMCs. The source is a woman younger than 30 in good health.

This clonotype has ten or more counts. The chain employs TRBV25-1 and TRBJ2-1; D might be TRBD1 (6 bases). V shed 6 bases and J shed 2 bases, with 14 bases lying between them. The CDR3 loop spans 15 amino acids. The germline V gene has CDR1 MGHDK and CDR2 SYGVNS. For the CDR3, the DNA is TGTGCCAGCAGGGGGGCGAAGGGCACCTACAATGAGCAGTTCTTC. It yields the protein CASRGAKGTYNEQFF.

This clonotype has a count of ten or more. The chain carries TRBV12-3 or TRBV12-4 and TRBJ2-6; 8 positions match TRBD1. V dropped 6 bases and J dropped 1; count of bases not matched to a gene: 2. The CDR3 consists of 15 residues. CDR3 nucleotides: TGTGCCAGCAGCCGACAGGGGTCTGGGGCCAACGTCCTGACTTTC. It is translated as CASSRQGSGANVLTF.

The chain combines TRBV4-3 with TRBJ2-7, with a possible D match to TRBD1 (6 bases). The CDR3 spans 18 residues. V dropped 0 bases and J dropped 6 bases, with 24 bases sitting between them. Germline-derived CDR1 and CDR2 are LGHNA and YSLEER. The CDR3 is CASSQDPPWGTKGGEQYF. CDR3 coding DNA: TGCGCCAGCAGCCAAGATCCCCCTTGGGGTACTAAAGGGGGCGAGCAGTACTTC.

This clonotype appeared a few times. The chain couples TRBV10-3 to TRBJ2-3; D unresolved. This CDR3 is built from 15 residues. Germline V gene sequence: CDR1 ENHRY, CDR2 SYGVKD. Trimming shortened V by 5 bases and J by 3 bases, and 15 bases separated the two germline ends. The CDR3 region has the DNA TGTGCCATCAGTACAGACGGCCCCATGACAGATACGCAGTATTTT. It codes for CAISTDGPMTDTQYF.

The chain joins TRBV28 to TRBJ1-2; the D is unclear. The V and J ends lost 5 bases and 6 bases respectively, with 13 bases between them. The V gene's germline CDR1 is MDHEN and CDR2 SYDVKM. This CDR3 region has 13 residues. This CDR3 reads CASSTDVLDGYTF. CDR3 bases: TGTGCCAGCAGTACGGACGTTCTGGATGGCTACACCTTC.

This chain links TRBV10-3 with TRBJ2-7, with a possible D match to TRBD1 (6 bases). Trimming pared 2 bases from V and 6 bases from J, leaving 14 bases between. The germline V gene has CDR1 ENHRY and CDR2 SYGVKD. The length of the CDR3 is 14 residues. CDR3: CAISEVQGPGEQYF. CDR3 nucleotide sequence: TGTGCCATCAGTGAGGTTCAGGGGCCCGGCGAGCAGTACTTC.

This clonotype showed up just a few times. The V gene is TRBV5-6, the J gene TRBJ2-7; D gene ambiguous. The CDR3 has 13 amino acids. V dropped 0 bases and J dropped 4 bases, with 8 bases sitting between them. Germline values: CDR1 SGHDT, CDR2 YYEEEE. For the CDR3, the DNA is TGTGCCAGCAGCTTGGCCGTCGAATACGAGCAGTACTTC. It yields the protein CASSLAVEYEQYF.

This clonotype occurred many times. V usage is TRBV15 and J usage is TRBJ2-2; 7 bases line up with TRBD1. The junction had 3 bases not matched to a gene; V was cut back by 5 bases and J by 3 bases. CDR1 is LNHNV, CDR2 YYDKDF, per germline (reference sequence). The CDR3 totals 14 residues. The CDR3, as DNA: TGTGCCACCAGCGAAGGGACAGACACCGGGGAGCTGTTTTTT. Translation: CATSEGTDTGELFF.

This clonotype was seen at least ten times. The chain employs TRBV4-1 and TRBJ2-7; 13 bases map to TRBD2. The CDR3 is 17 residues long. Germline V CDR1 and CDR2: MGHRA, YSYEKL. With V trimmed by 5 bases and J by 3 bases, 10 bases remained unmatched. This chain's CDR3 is CASSGLAGEISGYEQYF. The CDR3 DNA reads TGCGCCAGCAGCGGACTAGCGGGAGAAATTTCGGGCTACGAGCAGTACTTC.

The CDR3 sequence: CASSSLGGSIESYEQYF. CDR3 nucleotides: TGTGCCAGCAGTTCTCTGGGCGGGAGTATTGAGTCCTACGAGCAGTACTTC. J is TRBJ2-7 and V is TRBV27; 7 nucleotides align to TRBD2. Germline CDR1 is MNHEY and CDR2 is SMNVEV (reference sequence). Trimming removed 4 bases from V and 1 base from J; junction bases left unmatched: 13. The CDR3 contains 17 residues.

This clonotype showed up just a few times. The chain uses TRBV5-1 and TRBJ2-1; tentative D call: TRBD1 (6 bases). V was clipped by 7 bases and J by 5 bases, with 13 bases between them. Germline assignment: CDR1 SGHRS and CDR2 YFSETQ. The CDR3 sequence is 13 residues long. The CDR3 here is CASGQFGNNEQFF. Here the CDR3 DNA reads TGCGCCAGCGGACAGTTTGGGAACAATGAGCAGTTCTTC.

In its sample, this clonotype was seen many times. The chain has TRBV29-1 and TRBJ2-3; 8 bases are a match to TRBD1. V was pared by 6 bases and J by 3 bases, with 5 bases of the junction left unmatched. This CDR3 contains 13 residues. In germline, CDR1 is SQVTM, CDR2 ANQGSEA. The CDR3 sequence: CSVRTGLTDTQYF. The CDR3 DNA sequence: TGCAGCGTCCGGACAGGGCTAACAGATACGCAGTATTTT.

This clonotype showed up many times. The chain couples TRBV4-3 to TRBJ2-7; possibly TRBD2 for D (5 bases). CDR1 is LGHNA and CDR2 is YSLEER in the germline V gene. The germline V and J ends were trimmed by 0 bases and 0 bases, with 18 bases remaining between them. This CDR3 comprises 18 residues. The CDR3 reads CASSQDPVRTRGSYEQYF. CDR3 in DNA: TGCGCCAGCAGCCAAGATCCTGTAAGGACCCGGGGCTCCTACGAGCAGTACTTC.

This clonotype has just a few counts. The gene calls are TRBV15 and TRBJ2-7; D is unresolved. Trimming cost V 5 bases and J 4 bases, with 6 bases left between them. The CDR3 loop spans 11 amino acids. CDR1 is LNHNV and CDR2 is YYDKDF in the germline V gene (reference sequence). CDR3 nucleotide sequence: TGTGCCACCAGCGCGGAGTACGAGCAGTACTTC. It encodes CATSAEYEQYF.

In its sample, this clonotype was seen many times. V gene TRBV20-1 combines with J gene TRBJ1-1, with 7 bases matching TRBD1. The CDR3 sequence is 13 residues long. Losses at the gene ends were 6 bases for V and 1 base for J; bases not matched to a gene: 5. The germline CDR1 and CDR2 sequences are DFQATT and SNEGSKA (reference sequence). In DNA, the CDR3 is TGCAGTGCCCCGACAGGGAGGAACACTGAAGCTTTCTTT. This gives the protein CSAPTGRNTEAFF.

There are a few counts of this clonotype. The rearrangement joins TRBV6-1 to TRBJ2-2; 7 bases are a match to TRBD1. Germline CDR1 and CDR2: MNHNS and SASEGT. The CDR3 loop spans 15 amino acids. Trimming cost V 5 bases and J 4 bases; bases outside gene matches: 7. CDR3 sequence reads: CASSQQGSGTGELFF. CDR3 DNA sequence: TGTGCCAGCAGTCAACAGGGGTCGGGCACCGGGGAGCTGTTTTTT.

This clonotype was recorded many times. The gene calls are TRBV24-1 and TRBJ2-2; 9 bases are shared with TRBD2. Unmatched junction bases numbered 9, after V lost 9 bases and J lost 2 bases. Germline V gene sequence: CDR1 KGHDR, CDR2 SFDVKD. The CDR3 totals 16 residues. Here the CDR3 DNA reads TGTGCCACCGGTCACCTTAGCGGGAGTAACACCGGGGAGCTGTTTTTT. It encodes CATGHLSGSNTGELFF.

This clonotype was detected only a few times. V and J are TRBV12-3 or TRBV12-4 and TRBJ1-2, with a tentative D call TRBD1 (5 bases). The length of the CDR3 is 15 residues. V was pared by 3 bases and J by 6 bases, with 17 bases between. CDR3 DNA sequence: TGTGCCAGCAGTTTCCGCTTAGAAGGGGCGGATGGCTACACCTTC. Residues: CASSFRLEGADGYTF.

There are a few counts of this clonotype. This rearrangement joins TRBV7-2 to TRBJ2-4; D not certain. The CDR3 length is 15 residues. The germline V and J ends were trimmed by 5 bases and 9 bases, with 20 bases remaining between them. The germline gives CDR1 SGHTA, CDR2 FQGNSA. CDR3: CASSPPTGPVGIQYF. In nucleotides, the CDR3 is TGTGCCAGCAGCCCCCCGACCGGGCCGGTCGGCATTCAGTACTTC. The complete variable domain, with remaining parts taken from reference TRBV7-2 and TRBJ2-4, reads GAGVSQSPSNKVTEKGKDVELRCDPISGHTALYWYRQSLGQGLEFLIYFQGNSAPDKSGLPSDRFSAERTGGSVSTLTIQRTQQEDSAVYLCASSPPTGPVGIQYFGAGTRLSVL.

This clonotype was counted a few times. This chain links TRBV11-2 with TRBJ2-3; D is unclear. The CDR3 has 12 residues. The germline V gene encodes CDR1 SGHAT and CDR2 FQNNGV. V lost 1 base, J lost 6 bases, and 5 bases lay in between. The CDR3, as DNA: TGTGCCAGCAGCTTAGGTTGGGATACGCAGTATTTT. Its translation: CASSLGWDTQYF.

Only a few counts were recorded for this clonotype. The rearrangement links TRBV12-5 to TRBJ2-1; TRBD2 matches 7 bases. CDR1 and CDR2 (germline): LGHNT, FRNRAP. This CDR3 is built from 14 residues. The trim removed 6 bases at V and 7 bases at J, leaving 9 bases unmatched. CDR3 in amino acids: CASGFSGTTNEQFF. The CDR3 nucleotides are TGTGCTAGTGGATTCTCCGGGACTACAAATGAGCAGTTCTTC.

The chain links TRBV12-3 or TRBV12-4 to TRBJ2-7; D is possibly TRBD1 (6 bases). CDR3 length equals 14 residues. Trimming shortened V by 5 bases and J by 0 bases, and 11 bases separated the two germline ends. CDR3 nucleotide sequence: TGTGCCAGCAGTCCCCCGGGACACTCCTACGAGCAGTACTTC. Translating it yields CASSPPGHSYEQYF.

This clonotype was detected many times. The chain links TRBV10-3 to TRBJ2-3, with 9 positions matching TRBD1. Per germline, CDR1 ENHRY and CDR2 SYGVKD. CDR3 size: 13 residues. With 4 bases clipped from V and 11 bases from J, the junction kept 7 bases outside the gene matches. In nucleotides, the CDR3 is TGTGCCATCAGTGGTAGCCGGGACAGGGAGCAGTATTTT. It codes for CAISGSRDREQYF.

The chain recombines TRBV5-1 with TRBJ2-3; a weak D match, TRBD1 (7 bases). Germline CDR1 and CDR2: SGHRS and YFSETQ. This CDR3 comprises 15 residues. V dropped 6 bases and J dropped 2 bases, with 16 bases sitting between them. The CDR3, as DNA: TGCGCCAGCATCGAACAGGGGAGGTCCACAGATACGCAGTATTTT. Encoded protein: CASIEQGRSTDTQYF.

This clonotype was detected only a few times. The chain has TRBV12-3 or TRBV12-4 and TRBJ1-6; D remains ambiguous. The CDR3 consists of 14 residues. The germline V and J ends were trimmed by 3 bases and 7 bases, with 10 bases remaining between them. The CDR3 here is CASSFLEDNSPLHF. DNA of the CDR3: TGTGCCAGCAGTTTCCTAGAAGACAATTCACCCCTCCACTTT.

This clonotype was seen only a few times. This CDR3 is CASSQTRQGAYEQYF. The CDR3 DNA reads as TGCGCCAGCAGCCAAACCCGACAGGGGGCCTACGAGCAGTACTTC. The chain uses TRBV4-3 and TRBJ2-7; TRBD1 matches 9 bases. Germline trimming cut 2 bases from V and 2 bases from J; bases unmatched to any gene: 4. Germline lookup yields CDR1 LGHNA and CDR2 YSLEER. CDR3 length: 15 amino acids.

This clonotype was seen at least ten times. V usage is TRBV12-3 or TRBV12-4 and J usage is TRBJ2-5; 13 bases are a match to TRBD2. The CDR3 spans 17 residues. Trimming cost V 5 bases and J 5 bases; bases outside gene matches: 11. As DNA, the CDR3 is TGTGCCAGCAGTCCTAAGACTAGCGGGGGGTTTGACGAGACCCAGTACTTC. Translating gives CASSPKTSGGFDETQYF.